This entry lists 20 T cell receptor beta chains sequenced from one sample in a study of post-analysis software for immune sequencing data (dated by TCRdb to between 2015 and 2017). General conclusions and limits of the study: Patients showed significantly higher frequencies than controls for a handful of TRBV segments, among them TRBV5-6, TRBV5-1 and TRBV20-1.

Library preparation employed PCR. Sequencer: Illumina HiSeq 2500. Unique molecular identifiers were incorporated into TCR beta cDNA libraries to reduce PCR and sequencing biases. TCRdb trimmed the raw reads at Q25, called clones with MiXCR and kept productive beta chains. Entries are consolidated by CDR3 protein sequence, retaining the most common genes and DNA. The table for this sample lists around 770,000 distinct CDR3 sequences; about half of them were counted only once. The ten largest make up roughly 4.5% of the sample. No antigen is known for these receptors. Sequenced sample: blood. The receptors shown here come from a girl between 5 and 17 years old with multiple sclerosis.

The V and J genes are TRBV3-1 and TRBJ1-2; D not certain. The CDR3 length is 14 residues. V was cut by 0 bases and J by 8 bases, with 13 bases left in between. Germline CDR1 reads LGHDT; CDR2 reads YNNKEL (reference sequence). CDR3 residues: CASSQDGGLEGYTF. In nucleotides, the CDR3 is TGTGCCAGCAGCCAAGATGGAGGCTTGGAGGGCTACACCTTC.

This clonotype was seen only a few times. The chain links TRBV6-2 or TRBV6-3 to TRBJ2-4; 12 positions match TRBD2. The J call may be faulty, since TRBJ2-7 better matches the DNA end. Germline assignment: CDR1 MNHEY and CDR2 SVGEGT. There are 16 residues in the CDR3. Here the CDR3 reads CASSSASGRAVYEQYF. Written as DNA, the CDR3 is TGTGCCAGCAGTTCAGCTAGCGGGAGGGCCGTCTACGAGCAGTACTTC.

CDR3 protein: CASSPGTARETQYF. As DNA, the CDR3 is TGTGCCAGCAGCCCCGGGACGGCCAGGGAGACCCAGTACTTC. The chain is built from TRBV11-2 and TRBJ2-5; D might be TRBD1 or TRBD2, each matching 5 bases. The V end was cut by 5 bases, the J end by 5 bases, with 15 bases between. The CDR3 covers 14 residues. Germline-derived CDR1 and CDR2 are SGHAT and FQNNGV. The full variable domain, its missing parts supplied by reference TRBV11-2 and TRBJ2-5, is EAGVAQSPRYKIIEKRQSVAFWCNPISGHATLYWYQQILGQGPKLLIQFQNNGVVDDSQLPKDRFSAERLKGVDSTLKIQPAKLEDSAVYLCASSPGTARETQYFGPGTRLLVL.

This clonotype was observed a few times. This sequence joins TRBV12-3 or TRBV12-4 and TRBJ1-1; the D is unclear. The CDR3 contains 12 residues. V lost 2 bases, J lost 11 bases, and 12 bases lay in between. In DNA form, the CDR3 reads TGTGCCAGCAGTTTACCCAGTCAGGCGGCTTTCTTT. Translation: CASSLPSQAAFF.

In its sample, this clonotype was seen a few times. The chain employs TRBV7-9 and TRBJ2-3; maybe TRBD2 (6 bases). V was trimmed by 1 base and J by 6 bases, leaving 14 bases between them. Germline CDR1 is SEHNR and CDR2 is FQNEAQ (reference sequence). The CDR3 consists of 15 residues. CDR3 in DNA: TGTGCCAGCAGCTTAGTAGCGGACTTCACGGATACGCAGTATTTT. Protein: CASSLVADFTDTQYF.

Comment on this clonotype: Germline is not matched at one junction end, which may reflect a read error. DNA for the CDR3: TGCAGCGCAGTACTAGCGGGGATGACCTACGGGCAGTACTTC. It translates to CSAVLAGMTYGQYF. J is TRBJ2-7 and V is TRBV29-1; 10 positions match TRBD2. Germline CDR1 reads SQVTM; CDR2 reads ANQGSEA. The CDR3 covers 14 residues.

In this sample, this clonotype turned up a few times. The chain joins TRBV29-1 to TRBJ2-7; D may be TRBD1 or TRBD2 (5 bases each). The germline V gene has CDR1 SQVTM and CDR2 ANQGSEA. V was cut by 6 bases and J by 0 bases, with 15 bases left in between. This CDR3 region has 14 residues. CDR3 nucleotide sequence: TGCAGCGTATCCGGGACGAAGAGCTCCTACGAGCAGTACTTC. Translation gives CSVSGTKSSYEQYF.

This sequence joins TRBV5-1 and TRBJ2-7, with D hard to call. The DNA end lines up better with TRBJ2-5; the J call may be wrong. The CDR3 extends over 14 amino acids. CDR1 is SGHRS and CDR2 is YFSETQ in the germline V gene. For the CDR3, the DNA is TGCGCCAGCAGCTCTAAATCGGACCTGGAGACCCAGTACTTC. This gives the protein CASSSKSDLETQYF.

The chain recombines TRBV12-3 or TRBV12-4 with TRBJ2-7; TRBD1 might be the D (6 bases). Deletions cut 6 bases from V and 6 bases from J, with 12 bases between. This CDR3 contains 12 residues. CDR3 nucleotides: TGTGCCAGCAGGGTACAGGGAAGCGAGCAGTACTTC. Amino acid sequence: CASRVQGSEQYF.

There are a few counts of this clonotype. J is TRBJ2-1 and V is TRBV7-9; D is unresolved. The CDR3 length is 13 residues. V was clipped by 5 bases and J by 12 bases, with 17 bases between them. CDR1 is SEHNR, CDR2 FQNEAQ, per germline (reference sequence). The CDR3 DNA sequence: TGTGCCAGCAGCCCCACGGGTGGTGGGTGGCAGTTCTTC. Translating gives CASSPTGGGWQFF.

The chain combines TRBV6-5 with TRBJ1-1; tentative D call: TRBD1 (5 bases). This CDR3 has 15 residues. The germline gives CDR1 MNHEY, CDR2 SVGAGI. Deletions cut 1 base from V and 8 bases from J, with 17 bases between. In DNA form, the CDR3 reads TGTGCCAGCAGTTACTGGGGCGTGGGGTTTTCAGAAGCTTTCTTT. It specifies CASSYWGVGFSEAFF.

On this clonotype: The junction differs from germline at one of its ends, possibly a read error. The chain is built from TRBV6-1 and TRBJ1-5; possible D gene TRBD1, 5 bases. The CDR3 sequence is 15 residues long. Germline V gene sequence: CDR1 MNHNS, CDR2 SASEGT. The CDR3 sequence: CASSPQGQKNQPQHF. CDR3 nucleotide sequence: TGTGCCAGCAGTCCTCAGGGCCAGAAGAATCAACCCCAGCATTTT.

There are a few counts of this clonotype. This chain uses TRBV29-1 with TRBJ1-2; D gene uncertain. Germline CDR1 SQVTM, CDR2 ANQGSEA. This CDR3 comprises 11 residues. The V end was cut by 4 bases, the J end by 6 bases, with 9 bases between. Here the CDR3 DNA reads TGCAGCGTTGCGGCACGGAATGGCTACACCTTC. It yields the protein CSVAARNGYTF.

The table lists this clonotype with a few counts. The V gene is TRBV6-1, the J gene TRBJ2-1; D unresolved. The CDR3 is 15 residues long. V lost 7 bases and J lost 4, with 17 bases in between. The germline gives CDR1 MNHNS, CDR2 SASEGT. CDR3 nucleotides: TGTGCCAGCAACCCCGACTCGGGCCAATACAATGAGCAGTTCTTC. This codes for CASNPDSGQYNEQFF.

The chain is built from TRBV20-1 and TRBJ2-7; D may correspond to TRBD1 or TRBD2 (6 bases each). Trimming stripped 6 bases from V and 4 bases from J, with 13 bases between. CDR1 and CDR2 from the germline V gene are DFQATT and SNEGSKA (reference sequence). The CDR3 is 12 amino acids. CDR3 residues: CSARGGRYEQYF. CDR3 DNA: TGCAGTGCGCGAGGGGGGAGATACGAGCAGTACTTC.

V usage is TRBV6-5 and J usage is TRBJ1-2; D perhaps matches TRBD1 (5 bases). Germline CDR1 reads MNHEY; CDR2 reads SVGAGI. Trimming pared 0 bases from V and 8 bases from J, leaving 7 bases between. There are 12 residues in the CDR3. The CDR3 DNA follows: TGTGCCAGCAGTTACTCGAGGGGAGGCTACACCTTC. Translation: CASSYSRGGYTF.

The rearrangement joins TRBV12-3 or TRBV12-4 to TRBJ1-1; D remains ambiguous. V was trimmed by 2 bases and J by 1 base, leaving 11 bases between them. The CDR3 has 15 residues. The CDR3 DNA follows: TGTGCCAGCAGTTTATCTCCAGGTGCGAACACTGAAGCTTTCTTT. This translates into CASSLSPGANTEAFF.

This rearrangement joins TRBV7-9 to TRBJ2-3; 9 bases match TRBD2. V lost 6 bases and J lost 1; bases outside the gene matches: 5. The CDR3 is 15 residues long. Germline assignment: CDR1 SEHNR and CDR2 FQNEAQ (reference sequence). CDR3 in DNA: TGTGCCAGCAGAAGGACTAGCGAGGGCACAGATACGCAGTATTTT. Protein product: CASRRTSEGTDTQYF.

This chain connects TRBV15 to TRBJ2-3; D might be TRBD2 (5 bases). The CDR3 spans 14 residues. Trimming shortened V by 0 bases and J by 1 base, and 5 bases separated the two germline ends. CDR1 and CDR2 (germline): LNHNV, YYDKDF (reference sequence). CDR3 loop: CATSREDCTDTQYF. CDR3 bases: TGTGCCACCAGCAGAGAGGACTGCACAGATACGCAGTATTTT.

This clonotype was detected only a few times. J is TRBJ2-6 and V is TRBV20-1, with D possibly being TRBD1 (6 bases). Germline CDR1 is DFQATT and CDR2 is SNEGSKA (reference sequence). CDR3 length equals 14 residues. Trimming left V 6 bases short and J 0 bases short, with 9 bases between. The CDR3, as DNA: TGCAGTGCGCGACAGGTCTCTGGGGCCAACGTCCTGACTTTC. Translated: CSARQVSGANVLTF.